A selection of T cell receptor beta chains follows, all from one sample in a study of blood T cell repertoires in COVID-19. Sequencing used immunoSEQ multiplex PCR; TCRdb keeps in-frame clones, though not all of them. The sample holds a few hundred thousand clones, about four fifths seen once. Sequencing was done on a sample of PBMCs or T cells enriched from blood (not recorded which). The source of these receptors is a man aged 50 to 59 who had recovered from COVID-19. The CDR3 runs from the conserved cysteine through the conserved F or W. The D gene is left open where the match is weak. Size values are once, few and many counts, or a class for expanded clones, and some rows have none.

clone_size j_call d_call v_call cdr3_nt cdr3_aa
. TRBJ1-5 . TRBV5-6 TGTGCCAGCAGCTCGGGACTGTACGGCAATCAGCCCCAGCATTTT CASSSGLYGNQPQHF
once TRBJ1-2 . TRBV7-2 TGTGCCAGCAGCTTATCTTTCTATGGCTACACCTTC CASSLSFYGYTF
. TRBJ2-7 TRBD1 TRBV7-9 TGTGCCAGCAGCTACGTGGACAGGATCCTCGAGCAGTACTTC CASSYVDRILEQYF
. TRBJ2-7 . TRBV7-9 TGTGCCAGCAGCTCCTGGACAGACTACGAGCAGTACTTC CASSSWTDYEQYF
few TRBJ1-5 TRBD1 TRBV5-1 TGCGCCAGCAGCCCAGCCCCGACAGGGGTCAATCAGCCCCAGCATTTT CASSPAPTGVNQPQHF
few TRBJ2-7 TRBD1 TRBV2 TGTGCCAGCAGCGACCCGGGACAGGGTGCTGAAGAGCAGTACTTC CASSDPGQGAEEQYF
. TRBJ1-1 TRBD1 TRBV5-1 TGCGCCAGCAGCTTGGGACAGGGGGCGAACACTGAAGCTTTCTTT CASSLGQGANTEAFF
. TRBJ2-3 TRBD1 TRBV7-6 TGTGCCAGCAGCTCGAGGGGGCGCGACACAGATACGCAGTATTTT CASSSRGRDTDTQYF
. TRBJ1-2 TRBD1 TRBV10-1 TGCGCCAGCAGTGAGTCACTTTTTATTGGGGACAGAGGCTATGGCTACACCTTC CASSESLFIGDRGYGYTF
. TRBJ2-3 . TRBV12-3/TRBV12-4 TGTGCCAGCAGCTCCCTTGAGCATGCTACGCAGTATTTT CASSSLEHATQYF
. TRBJ2-4 TRBD2 TRBV7-9 TGTGCCAGCAGCTCGTTAGCGGGAGCCACTTCCAGCATTCAGTACTTC CASSSLAGATSSIQYF
. TRBJ2-3 TRBD2 TRBV19 TGTGCCAGTAGTATAAGCGGGGGGAGGGGTACGCAGTATTTT CASSISGGRGTQYF
. TRBJ1-5 . TRBV28 TGTGCCACCATCCACGGGGATAGCAATCAGCCCCAGCATTTT CATIHGDSNQPQHF
. TRBJ2-5 TRBD1 TRBV7-9 TGTGCCAGCAGCTTAGTCGGACAGGGGCTAGAGACCCAGTACTTC CASSLVGQGLETQYF
once TRBJ1-6 . TRBV16 TGTGCCAGCAGCCAAATAGGACCTAGGGGCTCCTATAATTCACCCCTCCACTTT CASSQIGPRGSYNSPLHF
. TRBJ1-4 TRBD1 TRBV5-1 TGCGCCAGCAGCTTTGAGGACAGGGCCTCGCGGGGTGAAAAACTGTTTTTT CASSFEDRASRGEKLFF
. TRBJ2-5 . TRBV28 TGTGCCAGCAGTATCTCTCTGGAGACCCAGTACTTC CASSISLETQYF
. TRBJ2-3 TRBD2 TRBV10-2 TGCGCCAGCATAGGACTAGCTCAAGATACGCAGTATTTT CASIGLAQDTQYF
once TRBJ1-1 TRBD1 TRBV10-3 TGTGCCACCCGGCGTCAGGGGGCGCAAAGGGACACTGAAGCTTTCTTT CATRRQGAQRDTEAFF
. TRBJ1-4 TRBD1 TRBV3-1/TRBV3-2 TGTGCCAGCAGCCACTGGGACAGGGCCAATGAAAAACTGTTTTTT CASSHWDRANEKLFF
. TRBJ1-6 TRBD1 TRBV7-9 TGTGCCAGCAGCTTAGCAAGGACAGGGTCTAATTCACCCCTCCACTTT CASSLARTGSNSPLHF
. TRBJ2-5 TRBD1 TRBV5-8 TGTGCCAGCAGCTTGGGGGGCAGGGGGCAAGAGACCCAGTACTTC CASSLGGRGQETQYF
few TRBJ1-1 . TRBV27 TGTGCCAGCAGGATGTTAGTGGTCACTGAAGCTTTCTTT CASRMLVVTEAFF
. TRBJ2-1 . TRBV5-6 TGTGCCAGCAGCTTGGTTCCAGGAGGGGAGCAGTTCTTC CASSLVPGGEQFF
. TRBJ1-2 . TRBV2 TGTGCCAGCAGTGAAGTCCCAGTGGTCGGCTACACCTTC CASSEVPVVGYTF
once TRBJ1-2 . TRBV4-2 TGTGCCAGCAGCCCCCAGACTAATGGGGTAAGAGACTATGGCTACACCTTC CASSPQTNGVRDYGYTF
few TRBJ1-6 . TRBV15 TGTGCCACCAGCAGAGACAGTAATTCACCCCTCCACTTT CATSRDSNSPLHF
. TRBJ1-4 . TRBV19 TGTGCCAGTAGTCTCCGACAGGTCCTTAATGAAAAACTGTTTTTT CASSLRQVLNEKLFF
. TRBJ2-1 TRBD1 TRBV4-1 TGCGCCAGCAGCCAGCGCCGGGACAGGGGGCCCCCTAAGCAGTTCTTC CASSQRRDRGPPKQFF
. TRBJ1-5 TRBD1 TRBV28 TGTGCCAGCAGTTATACAGGGGGCGGTCAGCCCCAGCATTTT CASSYTGGGQPQHF
. TRBJ1-2 . TRBV12-3/TRBV12-4 TGTGCCAGCAGTTCCACATATAACTATGGCTACACCTTC CASSSTYNYGYTF
. TRBJ2-1 TRBD2 TRBV10-3 TGTGCCATCAGGCGGACTAGCGGGAGTGGATCCTACAATGAGCAGTTCTTC CAIRRTSGSGSYNEQFF
. TRBJ2-7 TRBD1 TRBV5-1 TGCGCCAGCAGCATCCTGGGACAGGGAACCTACGAGCAGTACTTC CASSILGQGTYEQYF
. TRBJ1-5 . TRBV28 TGTGCCAGCACCAGGGTGGGGTATAGCAATCAGCCCCAGCATTTT CASTRVGYSNQPQHF
. TRBJ2-3 . TRBV7-3 TGTGCCAGCAGCCAAAGGACAGCGCCTGATACGCAGTATTTT CASSQRTAPDTQYF
once TRBJ2-3 TRBD2 TRBV5-1 TGCGCCAGCAGCTTGGGGCTAGCGGGAAGGAGCACAGATACGCAGTATTTT CASSLGLAGRSTDTQYF
. TRBJ2-1 . TRBV10-1 TGCGCCAGCAAACCGGGACACCCGAGCTCCTACAATGAGCAGTTCTTC CASKPGHPSSYNEQFF
. TRBJ2-7 . TRBV7-2 TGTGCCAGCAGCTCCGGGGTTAGGGAGTACTTC CASSSGVREYF
. TRBJ2-7 . TRBV18 TGTGCCAGCTCACCCGCGCCCTACGAGCAGTACTTC CASSPAPYEQYF
. TRBJ2-7 . TRBV10-2 TGCGCCAGCAGTTCGGACAAGCCCTACGAGCAGTACTTC CASSSDKPYEQYF
. TRBJ2-7 TRBD2 TRBV7-3 TGTGCCAGCAGCCCATGGCGGGGGGGAGGCTACGAGCAGTACTTC CASSPWRGGGYEQYF
. TRBJ1-4 . TRBV28 TGTGCCAGCAGTCCGCCGGCGGCGCGACCTGAAAAACTGTTTTTT CASSPPAARPEKLFF
few TRBJ2-1 . TRBV7-9 TGTGCATCGGGTCCCAATCGCGACAATGAGCAGTTCTTC CASGPNRDNEQFF